Listed below are T cell receptor beta chains from one sample, sequenced in a study of T cell responses to AZD1222 COVID-19 vaccine. Clones were sequenced by immunoSEQ multiplex PCR, and TCRdb holds only the in-frame ones, with some missing. This table holds 95,000 to 100,000 clones, approximately 84% found once. The specimen was peripheral blood, collected 28 days after the second AZD1222 dose. These receptors came from an adult who received the AZD1222 COVID-19 vaccine. Each CDR3 is given without its conserved first and last residue.

ASGLVPGTVGYNEQF	TRBV12-5	TRBJ2-1
ASSLLGTTHGSSYT	TRBV28	TRBJ1-2
ASSVATGTGHFHYGYT	TRBV9	TRBJ1-2
ASSVQTGYTGELF	TRBV9	TRBJ2-2
ASSDTSGGSNEQF	TRBV6-4	TRBJ2-1
ASSLEEVVSEAF	TRBV5-1	TRBJ1-1
ASSRIGGTAERGYT	TRBV5-5	TRBJ1-2
ASSSQGLSNYGYT	TRBV7-9	TRBJ1-2
ASSQAHGTGDEQY	TRBV3-1/TRBV3-2	TRBJ2-7
ASSRRSEQY	TRBV7-8	TRBJ2-7
SAIGTDYGYT	TRBV29-1	TRBJ1-2
ASSSQGYEQF	TRBV11-1	TRBJ2-1
ASSIQGLANEKLF	TRBV19	TRBJ1-4
ASSIGLVYEQY	TRBV19	TRBJ2-7
ASSGTSGRAGEQY	TRBV2	TRBJ2-7
ATTNRAKTYEQY	TRBV24-1	TRBJ2-7
ASSFGATNTEAF	TRBV27	TRBJ1-1
ASSHSDQPQH	TRBV3-1/TRBV3-2	TRBJ1-5
AAGAGYYEQY	TRBV3-1/TRBV3-2	TRBJ2-7
ASSLAGTIAGNTIY	TRBV7-2	TRBJ1-3
SARVQNEQY	TRBV20-1	TRBJ2-7
ASSFPRGLVAYNEQF	TRBV19	TRBJ2-1
ATSERTGGGYT	TRBV24-1	TRBJ1-2
ASSPTGGYGYT	TRBV2	TRBJ1-2
ASSPRLAGDGTDTQY	TRBV27	TRBJ2-3
ASRRVRDSLGEQF	TRBV6-5	TRBJ2-1
ASSIDLAGSWNEQF	TRBV19	TRBJ2-1
ASSPGQVRLREQY	TRBV6-5	TRBJ2-7
ASLNQPQH	TRBV5-1	TRBJ1-5
ATRKGLAGGRTQY	TRBV5-1	TRBJ2-3
ASSLEGTSGEQY	TRBV5-1	TRBJ2-7
ASTADRGIDYT	TRBV12-3/TRBV12-4	TRBJ1-2
ASSATGGNTEAF	TRBV18	TRBJ1-1
ASSLSLAGGPDTQY	TRBV27	TRBJ2-3
AWSQGDSTQY	TRBV30	TRBJ2-3
ASGPGETQY	TRBV10-2	TRBJ2-5
ASSIRDTQY	TRBV19	TRBJ2-3
ATGGTEYTGELF	TRBV24-1	TRBJ2-2
ASSEALPKGTEAF	TRBV6-1	TRBJ1-1
ATSDYRDGGKNIQY	TRBV24-1	TRBJ2-4
ASSLGQGAQNEQF	TRBV5-4	TRBJ2-1
ASSSDVGAPNEQF	TRBV5-4	TRBJ2-1
ASSRVLAYEQF	TRBV6-5	TRBJ2-1
ASSLTRAEAQY	TRBV7-7	TRBJ2-3
ASSLGDTNSPLH	TRBV7-9	TRBJ1-6
ASSPSAGGVTGELF	TRBV7-3	TRBJ2-2
ASSQGVKGGYT	TRBV3-1/TRBV3-2	TRBJ1-2
ASSYLEKLF	TRBV6-5	TRBJ1-4
ASRLGRVINYGYT	TRBV12-2	TRBJ1-2
ASSEFGGGATEAF	TRBV6-1	TRBJ1-1
ASSFVSGPAYNSPLH	TRBV11-2	TRBJ1-6